The source of this T cell receptor beta chain is a study of response to subunit inactivated influenza vaccine. This clonotype was recorded at least ten times. TCRdb re-called the RT-PCR reads through MiXCR, storing one row per CDR3 protein. The sample has 180,000 or so distinct CDR3 sequences, approximately 12% seen once. V lost 4 bases, J lost 2 bases, and 5 bases lay in between. Germline assignment: CDR1 SEHNR and CDR2 FQNEAQ (reference sequence). This CDR3 has 12 residues. The same sample was also used in a study of T cells expressing NK-cell markers. That study reports: UMIs were included in TCR beta cDNA generated by 5'RACE template switching.

The starting material was CD8+ T cells sorted from PBMCs, obtained 12 days after vaccination. J is TRBJ1-1 and V is TRBV7-9; D is uncertain. The TCR sequence derives from a man in his fifties who received an inactivated influenza vaccine. CDR3 bases: TGTGCCAGCAGCTCCTACAACACTGAAGCTTTCTTT. Protein sequence: CASSSYNTEAFF. The full variable domain, completed using reference TRBV7-9 and TRBJ1-1, is DTGVSQNPRHKITKRGQNVTFRCDPISEHNRLYWYRQTLGQGPEFLTYFQNEAQLEKSRLLSDRFSAERPKGSFSTLEIQRTEQGDSAMYLCASSSYNTEAFFGQGTRLTVV.